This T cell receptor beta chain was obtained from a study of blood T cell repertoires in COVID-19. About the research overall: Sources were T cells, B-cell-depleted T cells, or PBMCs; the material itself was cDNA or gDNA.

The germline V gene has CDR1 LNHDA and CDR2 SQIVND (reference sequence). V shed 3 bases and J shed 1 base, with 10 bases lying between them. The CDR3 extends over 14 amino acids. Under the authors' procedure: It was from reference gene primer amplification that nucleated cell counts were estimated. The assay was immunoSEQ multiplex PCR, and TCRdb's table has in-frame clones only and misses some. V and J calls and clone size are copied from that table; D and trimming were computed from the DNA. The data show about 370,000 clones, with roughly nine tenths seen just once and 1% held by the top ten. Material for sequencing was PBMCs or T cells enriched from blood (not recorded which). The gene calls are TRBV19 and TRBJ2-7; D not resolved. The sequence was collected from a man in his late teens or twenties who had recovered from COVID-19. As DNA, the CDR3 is TGTGCCAGTAGTATGCGGCACCAGTCCTACGAGCAGTACTTC. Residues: CASSMRHQSYEQYF.